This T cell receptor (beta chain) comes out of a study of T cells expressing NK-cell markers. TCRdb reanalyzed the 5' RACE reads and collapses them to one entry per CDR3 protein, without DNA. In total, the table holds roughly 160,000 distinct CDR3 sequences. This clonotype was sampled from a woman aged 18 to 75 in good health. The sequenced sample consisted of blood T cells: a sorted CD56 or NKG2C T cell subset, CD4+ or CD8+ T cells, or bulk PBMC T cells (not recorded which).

CDR3 sequence: CASSAELLNTDTQYF. The chain links TRBV2 to TRBJ2-3. The CDR3 covers 15 residues. Germline V lookup: CDR1 SNHLY, CDR2 FYNNEI. Drawing the rest from reference TRBV2 and TRBJ2-3, the complete variable domain is EPEVTQTPSHQVTQMGQEVILRCVPISNHLYFYWYRQILGQKVEFLVSFYNNEISEKSEIFDDQFSVERPDGSNFTLKIRSTKLEDSAMYFCASSAELLNTDTQYFGPGTRLTVL.